This T cell receptor beta chain was sequenced for a study of blood T cell repertoires in COVID-19. This CDR3 spans 14 amino acids. The germline CDR1 and CDR2 sequences are SGHTA and FQGNSA. With 2 bases clipped from V and 8 bases from J, the junction kept 6 bases outside the gene matches. Using immunoSEQ multiplex PCR, the repertoire was profiled, and TCRdb retains in-frame clones only, with some absent. The table shows 150,000 to 200,000 clones, with approximately 90% occurring only once. The sequenced sample consisted of PBMCs or T cells enriched from blood (not recorded which). The chain recombines TRBV7-2 with TRBJ2-1, with 7 bases aligning to TRBD2. The sequence was collected from a woman younger than 45 who had recovered from COVID-19. For the CDR3, the DNA is TGTGCCAGCAGCTTAAGACTAGCAATGGATGAGCAGTTCTTC. This gives the protein CASSLRLAMDEQFF.